The clone carrying this T cell receptor beta chain was found many times. Across 18 months, stable Graves' hyperthyroidism was marked by no progression to ophthalmopathy. The sample belongs to a study of T cells in Graves' hyperthyroidism and ophthalmopathy. V lost 0 bases and J 1 base, leaving 14 bases between the germline ends. This CDR3 is 17 amino acids long. Amplified TCR beta CDR3 regions came from RNA transcripts. HTBI primers were employed in a first-round RT-PCR of the TCR CDR3. TCRdb fed the multiplex PCR reads into MiXCR, producing one record per CDR3 protein. The sample has hundreds of thousands of distinct CDR3 sequences; about 15% are singletons.

The gene calls are TRBV12-3 or TRBV12-4 and TRBJ2-3; D perhaps matches TRBD1 (6 bases). The sample was blood. This receptor was identified in a woman aged 18-30 years with Graves' hyperthyroidism. In nucleotides, the CDR3 is TGTGCCAGCAGTTTAGCGGCAGGGGTAAAGCGCACAGATACGCAGTATTTT. It translates to CASSLAAGVKRTDTQYF.